One and the same sample provided the 25 T cell receptor beta chains below, sequenced in a study of shared clonotypes between healthy human individuals. The repertoire was sequenced with immunoSEQ multiplex PCR; TCRdb's copy has only in-frame clones and lacks some. The sample contains approximately 1.1 million clones, around 78% of which appear only once. The material sequenced was memory CD4+ T cells from PBMCs. Subset reported: CD45RA-negative fraction. The receptors stem from a man between 18 and 29 years old in good health. Some clones in this sample may be carry-over from other donors' samples.

The rearrangement joins TRBV6-5 to TRBJ2-5, with TRBD1 matching over 7 bases. The trim removed 5 bases at V and 1 base at J, leaving 4 bases unmatched. The CDR3 contains 14 residues. Germline V gives CDR1 MNHEY, CDR2 SVGAGI. The DNA for the CDR3 is TGTGCCAGCAGTCGACAGGGCGTCCAAGAGACCCAGTACTTC. Its protein is CASSRQGVQETQYF.

V gene TRBV15 combines with J gene TRBJ1-3; the D gene is possibly TRBD1 (5 bases). Trimming removed 6 bases from V and 0 bases from J, with 18 bases in between. The CDR3 extends over 17 amino acids. The V gene's germline CDR1 is LNHNV and CDR2 YYDKDF (reference sequence). The CDR3 spells CATSPQGEGHSGNTIYF. CDR3 sequence (DNA): TGTGCCACCAGTCCTCAGGGCGAGGGCCACTCTGGAAACACCATATATTTT.

The rearrangement links TRBV28 to TRBJ1-6; D is possibly TRBD1 (5 bases). Germline CDR1 MDHEN, CDR2 SYDVKM. The V end was cut by 1 base, the J end by 14 bases, with 15 bases between. CDR3 length: 14 residues. The CDR3 DNA is TGTGCCAGCAGTTTATATGGGGCGGACAAAACCCTCCACTTT. Translating gives CASSLYGADKTLHF. Complete variable domain (other parts from reference TRBV28 and TRBJ1-6): DVKVTQSSRYLVKRTGEKVFLECVQDMDHENMFWYRQDPGLGLRLIYFSYDVKMKEKGDIPEGYSVSREKKERFSLILESASTNQTSMYLCASSLYGADKTLHFGNGTRLTVT.

The rearrangement joins TRBV5-3 to TRBJ2-2; TRBD2 aligns across 9 bases. TRBV5-3 is known as an ORF, though its function is uncertain. V lost 0 bases and J lost 2; bases outside the gene matches: 5. The CDR3 is 17 amino acids. This CDR3 is CARSLGLAGCNTGELFF. In nucleotides, the CDR3 is TGTGCCAGAAGCTTGGGGCTAGCGGGATGTAACACCGGGGAGCTGTTTTTT.

The V and J genes are TRBV9 and TRBJ2-7; TRBD2 agrees at 11 bases. CDR1 is SGDLS, CDR2 YYNGEE, per germline. Trimming removed 2 bases from V and 7 bases from J; junction bases left unmatched: 5. CDR3 length equals 14 residues. Here the CDR3 reads CASSVSGREGEQYF. In DNA, the CDR3 is TGTGCCAGCAGCGTTAGCGGGAGGGAAGGGGAGCAGTACTTC.

The V call is TRBV5-1, the J call TRBJ1-1; D gene ambiguous. CDR1 is SGHRS, CDR2 YFSETQ, per germline. V dropped 4 bases and J dropped 6 bases, with 16 bases sitting between them. The CDR3 has 14 residues. For the CDR3, the DNA is TGCGCCAGCAGCCGGACGGCCGGAGACGCTGAAGCTTTCTTT. Translation gives CASSRTAGDAEAFF. Drawing the rest from reference TRBV5-1 and TRBJ1-1, the complete variable domain is KAGVTQTPRYLIKTRGQQVTLSCSPISGHRSVSWYQQTPGQGLQFLFEYFSETQRNKGNFPGRFSGRQFSNSRSEMNVSTLELGDSALYLCASSRTAGDAEAFFGQGTRLTVV.

This clone was seen at least ten times. The gene calls are TRBV9 and TRBJ2-3; 9 bases are shared with TRBD2. Trimming removed 5 bases from V and 4 bases from J; junction bases left unmatched: 8. Germline assignment: CDR1 SGDLS and CDR2 YYNGEE. This CDR3 spans 15 amino acids. The CDR3: CASSAAGGQADTQYF. CDR3 bases: TGTGCCAGCAGTGCGGCGGGAGGGCAGGCAGATACGCAGTATTTT.

This clone was found many times. The rearrangement joins TRBV28 to TRBJ1-5; D possibly corresponds to TRBD1 (6 bases). This CDR3 spans 17 amino acids. Germline V gives CDR1 MDHEN, CDR2 SYDVKM. V was pared by 3 bases and J by 3 bases, with 18 bases between. CDR3: CASSLTQGTGNNQPQHF. DNA for the CDR3: TGTGCCAGCAGTTTGACGCAGGGGACTGGAAACAATCAGCCCCAGCATTTT.

The chain carries TRBV7-6 and TRBJ1-2; no clear D. The CDR3 is made up of 16 amino acids. Trimming removed 5 bases at V and 0 bases at J, with 16 bases between. Germline assignment: CDR1 SGHVS and CDR2 FNYEAQ. The CDR3 DNA is TGTGCCAGCAGCATCGACACGTTTCAGGCTAACTATGGCTACACCTTC. Protein product: CASSIDTFQANYGYTF.

The chain joins TRBV18 to TRBJ1-1, with no clear D. The CDR3 sequence is 13 residues long. CDR1 and CDR2 from the germline V gene are KGHSH and LQKENI. V lost 3 bases, J lost 4 bases, and 9 bases lay in between. CDR3 bases: TGTGCCAGCTCACCTACAAGAGCCACTGAAGCTTTCTTT. Translation: CASSPTRATEAFF.

This chain links TRBV29-1 with TRBJ2-3, with TRBD2 as a possible D gene (6 bases). The length of the CDR3 is 14 residues. Per the germline V gene, CDR1 is SQVTM and CDR2 is ANQGSEA. Trimming took off 4 bases at V and 1 base at J, with 12 bases between the two ends. CDR3 protein: CSVAGEGGTDTQYF. The CDR3 region has the DNA TGCAGCGTTGCGGGGGAAGGTGGCACAGATACGCAGTATTTT.

The rearrangement links TRBV28 to TRBJ1-2; 10 nucleotides agree with TRBD1. The germline V gene has CDR1 MDHEN and CDR2 SYDVKM. V trimming: 8 bases; J trimming: 3 bases; junction bases outside the gene matches: 6. The CDR3 has 14 residues. For the CDR3, the DNA is TGTGCCAGCCAGACAGGGGGCACCGACTATGGCTACACCTTC. It encodes CASQTGGTDYGYTF.

J is TRBJ1-2 and V is TRBV2, with 7 bases identical to TRBD1. Germline V gene lookup returns CDR1 SNHLY and CDR2 FYNNEI. The CDR3 length is 13 residues. Trimming took 6 bases from V and 4 from J; bases not matched to a gene: 5. CDR3 loop: CASRGQASYGYTF. Here the CDR3 DNA reads TGTGCCAGCAGAGGACAGGCCAGCTATGGCTACACCTTC.

The chain is built from TRBV6-6 and TRBJ1-1, with D perhaps matching TRBD1 (5 bases). Germline V gene data show CDR1 as MNHNY and CDR2 as SVGAGI (reference sequence). Trimming removed 10 bases at V and 9 bases at J, with 18 bases between. CDR3 length: 12 residues. The CDR3 loop is CATGLDFSQAFF. As DNA, the CDR3 is TGTGCCACAGGGTTGGACTTCTCGCAAGCTTTCTTT.

The chain combines TRBV19 with TRBJ2-5, with TRBD2 matching over 16 bases. The CDR3 runs 17 residues. Trimming at V came to 4 bases and at J to 5 bases, leaving 7 bases not matched to a gene. The germline V gene has CDR1 LNHDA and CDR2 SQIVND (reference sequence). The CDR3 sequence: CASSTGTSGRARETQYF. In DNA form, the CDR3 reads TGTGCCAGTAGTACCGGGACTAGCGGGAGGGCCCGTGAGACCCAGTACTTC.

This clone appeared a single time. The chain combines TRBV5-8 with TRBJ1-2, with a possible D match to TRBD1 (6 bases). The CDR3 is made up of 13 amino acids. V lost 5 bases and J lost 4, with 12 bases in between. Germline V gives CDR1 SGHTS, CDR2 YDEGEE. The CDR3 reads CASSFDRFYGYTF. The CDR3 DNA reads as TGTGCCAGCAGTTTTGACAGGTTCTATGGCTACACCTTC. Variable domain in full (rest from reference TRBV5-8 and TRBJ1-2): EAGVTQSPTHLIKTRGQQATLRCSPISGHTSVYWYQQALGLGLQFLLWYDEGEERNRGNFPPRFSGRQFPNYSSELNVNALELEDSALYLCASSFDRFYGYTFGSGTRLTVV.

The V call is TRBV7-2, the J call TRBJ2-3, with D maybe TRBD2 (5 bases). Germline V gene data show CDR1 as SGHTA and CDR2 as FQGNSA. The CDR3 is 15 residues long. Trimming stripped 1 base from V and 4 bases from J, with 12 bases between. The CDR3 DNA reads TGTGCCAGCAGCTTAGTACCTAGCCCCCCAGATACGCAGTATTTT. It yields the protein CASSLVPSPPDTQYF.

The chain recombines TRBV28 with TRBJ1-5, with D uncertain. V was clipped by 5 bases and J by 5 bases, with 16 bases between them. Looked up from germline, CDR1 is MDHEN and CDR2 is SYDVKM. The CDR3 spans 15 residues. CDR3 coding DNA: TGTGCCAGCAGTACATTTCCAGGTACCGATCAGCCCCAGCATTTT. Translated, it gives CASSTFPGTDQPQHF.

The chain recombines TRBV4-1 with TRBJ2-1; 9 positions agree with TRBD2. V lost 0 bases and J lost 5; bases outside the gene matches: 8. The germline gives CDR1 MGHRA, CDR2 YSYEKL. The CDR3 runs 17 residues. The CDR3 reads CASSQDGLAGSDNEQFF. In DNA, the CDR3 is TGCGCCAGCAGCCAAGATGGCCTAGCGGGATCTGACAATGAGCAGTTCTTC.

This clone appeared a few times. This chain uses TRBV9 with TRBJ2-5, with TRBD2 matching over 13 bases. Trimming took 4 bases from V and 4 from J; bases not matched to a gene: 4. The CDR3 is 15 residues long. The germline CDR1 and CDR2 sequences are SGDLS and YYNGEE. The CDR3 nucleotides are TGTGCCAGCAGCAGAGGACTAGCGGGAGCAGAGACCCAGTACTTC. Translated: CASSRGLAGAETQYF.

J is TRBJ2-1 and V is TRBV28; TRBD1 agrees at 7 bases. Germline-derived CDR1 and CDR2 are MDHEN and SYDVKM. The J segment lost 7 bases and the V segment lost 6 bases, leaving 3 bases of the junction unmatched. This CDR3 spans 12 amino acids. The CDR3 sequence is CASSQGENEQFF. The CDR3 bases are TGTGCCAGCAGCCAGGGGGAAAATGAGCAGTTCTTC.

CDR3 nucleotide sequence: TGTGCCAGCAGTTTGCTAGCCGGGAACAAGAACACCGGGGAGCTGTTTTTT. Protein: CASSLLAGNKNTGELFF. The V gene is TRBV27, the J gene TRBJ2-2, with D perhaps TRBD2 (5 bases). Per germline, CDR1 MNHEY and CDR2 SMNVEV (reference sequence). Trimming cost V 3 bases and J 1 base, with 15 bases left between them. The CDR3 sequence is 17 residues long.

Notes on this clone: Other DNA sequences of this sample code for an identical CDR3. The chain is built from TRBV28 and TRBJ1-2; the D is unclear. The CDR3 contains 13 residues. CDR1 MDHEN and CDR2 SYDVKM come from the germline V gene. Trimming removed 2 bases at V and 2 bases at J, with 6 bases between. The CDR3 spells CASSLTVNYGYTF. The CDR3 DNA reads TGTGCCAGCAGTTTAACCGTAAACTATGGCTACACCTTC.

The rearrangement links TRBV5-1 to TRBJ2-1; 8 positions agree with TRBD2. There are 14 residues in the CDR3. With 4 bases clipped from V and 4 bases from J, the junction kept 4 bases outside the gene matches. CDR1 is SGHRS and CDR2 is YFSETQ in the germline V gene. CDR3 protein: CASSLSGTYNEQFF. In DNA form, the CDR3 reads TGCGCCAGCAGCCTTAGCGGGACTTACAATGAGCAGTTCTTC. Full variable domain (rest looked up from reference TRBV5-1 and TRBJ2-1): KAGVTQTPRYLIKTRGQQVTLSCSPISGHRSVSWYQQTPGQGLQFLFEYFSETQRNKGNFPGRFSGRQFSNSRSEMNVSTLELGDSALYLCASSLSGTYNEQFFGPGTRLTVL.

This clone was recorded many times. Other DNA variants within this sample encode the same CDR3. V gene TRBV15 combines with J gene TRBJ2-7; 12 nucleotides line up with TRBD2. CDR1 is LNHNV and CDR2 is YYDKDF in the germline V gene (reference sequence). The CDR3 runs to 14 residues. J lost 3 bases, V lost 6 bases, and 3 bases had no gene match. The CDR3 reads CATRSGLAGYEQYF. The CDR3 DNA reads TGTGCCACCAGATCGGGACTAGCGGGCTACGAGCAGTACTTC.